This record concerns one T cell receptor (beta chain) sequence. Its antigen is still unknown. This record belongs to a study of blood T cells in healthy people across ages. Notes on the study in general: Older age went with lower TCR beta diversity per million T cells, in a roughly linear way.

A second PCR of about 7 to 12 cycles used a sample-barcoded 5' primer and a J-beta primer mix. Each cDNA molecule received a tag from a template-switch adaptor that had 12 random nucleotides. Using its own MiXCR run on the 5' RACE reads, TCRdb lists one record per CDR3 protein. The repertoire consists of under 1,000,000 distinct CDR3 sequences, with more than 35% occurring once and the leading ten covering less than 20%. Trimming stripped 5 bases from V and 11 bases from J, with 27 bases between. Germline V lookup: CDR1 GTSNPN, CDR2 SVGIG (reference sequence). The CDR3 is made up of 15 amino acids. V is TRBV30 and J is TRBJ2-5; either TRBD1 or TRBD2 may fit D (5 bases each). The receptor was derived from a man aged 80 or over in good health. The sample was blood. Here the CDR3 reads CAWDPPGDPYNEQYF. In DNA form, the CDR3 reads TGTGCCTGGGACCCCCCCGGGGACCCATACAATGAGCAGTACTTC.